These T cell receptor beta chains were read from a single sample in a study of early T cells in non-severe SARS-CoV-2 infection. Using its own MiXCR run on the 5' RACE reads, TCRdb lists one record per CDR3 protein. The data contain around 27,000 distinct CDR3 sequences, 2.9% of them singletons. The sequenced sample consisted of whole blood. The receptors originated from an adult who was a healthcare worker with PCR-confirmed SARS-CoV-2 infection or an uninfected control (not recorded which). Both conserved end residues are part of each CDR3. The D gene is left open where the match is weak. A clone size is listed for some rows: how often the clone was seen (once, few, many), or a class if it is expanded.

d_call,clone_size,j_call,v_call,cdr3_nt,cdr3_aa
-,many,TRBJ1-2,TRBV4-1,TGCGCCAGCAGCCAAGTCACAGGGAATTTTGCTGGCTACACCTTC,CASSQVTGNFAGYTF
TRBD1,-,TRBJ1-2,TRBV7-3,TGTGCCAGCAGCCCGGCCCGACAGGGAGGAGGCTACACCTTC,CASSPARQGGGYTF
-,many,TRBJ2-2,TRBV21-1,TGTGCCAACCAACGTATAGGACTAAACACCGGGGAGCTGTTTTTT,CANQRIGLNTGELFF
-,-,TRBJ2-2,TRBV7-3,TGTGCCAGCAGCTTCCTCGCCGGGACACCTATTGATACCGGGGAGCTGTTTTTT,CASSFLAGTPIDTGELFF
-,many,TRBJ2-5,TRBV6-6,TGTGCCAGCAGTTACTCCTTTCCGGAGACCCAGTACTTC,CASSYSFPETQYF
TRBD1,many,TRBJ1-3,TRBV20-1,TGCAGTGCTGCAAACCCGGGACAGGGAAATGGAAACACCATATATTTT,CSAANPGQGNGNTIYF
TRBD2,many,TRBJ2-5,TRBV7-3,TGTGCCAGCAGCGCCCTAGCGGGGGGCCCCTGGACCCAGTACTTC,CASSALAGGPWTQYF
TRBD2,many,TRBJ2-3,TRBV12-3/TRBV12-4,TGTGCCAGCAGTTGGGGGACTAGCGGGGCCCCTAGCACAGATACGCAGTATTTT,CASSWGTSGAPSTDTQYF
-,many,TRBJ2-4,TRBV25-1,TGTGCCAGCAGCCCGCCCCGGGCCAAAAACATTCAGTACTTC,CASSPPRAKNIQYF
-,many,TRBJ2-3,TRBV23-1,TGCGCCAGCTGGGTGACGCAGTATTTT,CASWVTQYF
-,many,TRBJ1-1,TRBV5-1,TGCGCCAGCAGCTCGGGCTGGGGTGACATGAACACTGAAGCTTTCTTT,CASSSGWGDMNTEAFF
TRBD1,few,TRBJ2-1,TRBV20-1,TGCAGCGCCGACAGGGGCTCCTACAATGAACAGTTCTTC,CSADRGSYNEQFF
-,-,TRBJ2-3,TRBV5-4,TGTGCCAGCAGCTGGAAAACAGGCACAGATACGCAGTATTTT,CASSWKTGTDTQYF
-,many,TRBJ1-2,TRBV20-1,TGCAGTGCTAACCCTCAGGGATCTGGAGGCTACACCTTC,CSANPQGSGGYTF
TRBD1,many,TRBJ1-4,TRBV12-3/TRBV12-4,TGTGCCAGCAGCATAGGGACAGCTGTCTCGGGAAGGCTGTTTTTT,CASSIGTAVSGRLFF
-,many,TRBJ2-2,TRBV19,TGTGCCAGTATAACGAGGACCGGGGAGCTGTTTTTT,CASITRTGELFF
-,many,TRBJ1-6,TRBV3-1,TGTGCCAGCAGCCGCGGGACTGAGAATTCACCCCTCCACTTT,CASSRGTENSPLHF
TRBD1,many,TRBJ1-2,TRBV4-1,TGCGCCAGCAGCCAAGGCCTTAACAGGGGTAGAAATGGCTACACCTTC,CASSQGLNRGRNGYTF
TRBD2,many,TRBJ2-4,TRBV20-1,TGCAGTGCTAGTCGGTCGCTAGCGGGGGGCTTAGCCAAAAACATTCAGTACTTC,CSASRSLAGGLAKNIQYF
TRBD1,many,TRBJ1-2,TRBV9,TGTGCCAGCAGCGCGGACAGGGGAAAGTATGGCTACACCTTC,CASSADRGKYGYTF
-,many,TRBJ2-3,TRBV5-4,TGTGCCAGCAGCGTATCGGGGGCTAGCACAGATACGCAGTATTTT,CASSVSGASTDTQYF
TRBD1,many,TRBJ1-1,TRBV18,TGTGCCAGCTCACCTAGGGACAGGGAGAACACTGAAGCTTTCTTT,CASSPRDRENTEAFF
TRBD1,many,TRBJ2-1,TRBV12-3/TRBV12-4,TGTGCCAGCAGACCCGACTCTTACAGGGGGCAGGATGAGCAGTTCTTC,CASRPDSYRGQDEQFF
TRBD2,many,TRBJ2-3,TRBV13,TGTGCCGTCCCCCGAGGGCGGGAGCCCACAGATACGCAGTATTTT,CAVPRGREPTDTQYF
TRBD2,many,TRBJ2-2,TRBV20-1,TGCAGTGCTAGAGTACGGGGGGGCCGCACCGGGGAGCTGTTTTTT,CSARVRGGRTGELFF
TRBD2,many,TRBJ2-3,TRBV5-1,TGCGCCAGCAGCTTATCCAGCGGGGGGGCGATCTGGCATTTT,CASSLSSGGAIWHF
TRBD2,many,TRBJ2-1,TRBV7-3,TGTGCCAGCAGCAGATTACCGGGACTAGGGGAGGAGCAGTTCTTC,CASSRLPGLGEEQFF
-,many,TRBJ2-2,TRBV15,TGTGCCACCAGCAGTTCTGGGACGGGCGGGGAGCTGTTTTTT,CATSSSGTGGELFF
-,many,TRBJ2-3,TRBV7-8,TGTGCCAGCAGCAAGCGGACAGCCTCTAGCACAGATACGCAGTATTTT,CASSKRTASSTDTQYF
-,-,TRBJ1-2,TRBV5-4,TGTGCCAGCAACTTGGGCGGTAACTATGGCTACACCTTC,CASNLGGNYGYTF
-,few,TRBJ2-1,TRBV6-1,TGTGCCAGCAGTGGCAGCGCCGACCAGGGTGCTGGGCAGTTCTTC,CASSGSADQGAGQFF
-,many,TRBJ2-1,TRBV5-4,TGTGCCAGCAGCTTCGAGCGGGCAAGCTCCTACAATGAGCAGTTCTTC,CASSFERASSYNEQFF
TRBD1,many,TRBJ2-1,TRBV12-3/TRBV12-4,TGTGCCAGCAGTTTACGGGGACAGGGCGACAATGAGCAGTTCTTC,CASSLRGQGDNEQFF
-,-,TRBJ2-1,TRBV20-1,TGCAGTGTCCTTGGACACGGTGAGCAGTTCTTC,CSVLGHGEQFF
-,many,TRBJ1-5,TRBV10-2,TGCGCCAGCATGGATTTGGACGGGGATCAGCCCCAGCATTTT,CASMDLDGDQPQHF
-,many,TRBJ2-1,TRBV6-1,TGTGCCAGCAGTGAACAGGGTTCCAGCTCCTACAATGAGCAGTTCTTC,CASSEQGSSSYNEQFF
-,-,TRBJ1-2,TRBV25-1,TGTGCCAGCAGTGGAGTCCAGGACCTCTATGGCTACACCTTC,CASSGVQDLYGYTF
TRBD1,many,TRBJ2-1,TRBV5-4,TGTGCCAGCAGCTCGACAGGGGGCGAGTACAATGAGCAGTTCTTC,CASSSTGGEYNEQFF
TRBD1,many,TRBJ2-2,TRBV2,TGTGCCAGCAGTGGACAGGGGGAGGCCGGGGAGCTGTTTTTT,CASSGQGEAGELFF
-,-,TRBJ1-1,TRBV25-1,TGTGCCAGCAGCGAAACGGGTCGCACTGAAGCTTTCTTT,CASSETGRTEAFF
-,few,TRBJ2-1,TRBV7-3,TGTGCCAGCAGCACCTCCCCGGGACAGAGCGGGGACAATGAGCAGTTCTTC,CASSTSPGQSGDNEQFF
-,many,TRBJ2-3,TRBV7-6,TGTGCCAGCAGCTCCCTTGGGGGGCAGGTGACAGATACGCAGTATTTT,CASSSLGGQVTDTQYF
TRBD1,many,TRBJ2-3,TRBV7-2,TGTGCCAGCAGTTTCTACAGGGGGAGCACAGATACGCAGTATTTT,CASSFYRGSTDTQYF
-,many,TRBJ2-2,TRBV27,TGTGCCAGCAGTTTTGCCCCGACAGGGAACACCGGGGAGCTGTTTTTT,CASSFAPTGNTGELFF
-,many,TRBJ2-3,TRBV20-1,TGCAGTGCTAGAGGGTTCGGTCTGGGAACCTCATTAGATACGCAGTATTTT,CSARGFGLGTSLDTQYF
TRBD1,many,TRBJ1-1,TRBV12-3/TRBV12-4,TGTGCCATCGTGACAGGGGCTAACACTGAAGCTTTCTTT,CAIVTGANTEAFF
TRBD2,many,TRBJ2-1,TRBV7-8,TGTGCCAGCAGCTCGACACTAGCGGGGATTTACAATGAGCAGTTCTTC,CASSSTLAGIYNEQFF
-,many,TRBJ1-1,TRBV6-5,TGTGCCAGCATGCAGAGATTGTGGACTGAAGCTTTCTTT,CASMQRLWTEAFF
-,many,TRBJ2-2,TRBV9,TGTGCCAGCCAAGCTAAGGGAACCGGTAACACCGGGGAGCTGTTTTTT,CASQAKGTGNTGELFF
TRBD1,many,TRBJ1-2,TRBV2,TGTGCCAGCAGTACACAGGGGGGAAACTATGGCTACACCTTC,CASSTQGGNYGYTF
-,many,TRBJ1-5,TRBV7-2,TGTGCCAGCAGCTTAGGGGAGGTCGGTCAGCCCCAGCATTTT,CASSLGEVGQPQHF
-,many,TRBJ2-1,TRBV7-2,TGTGCCAGCAGTTTGGTCGGGCTTTACTACAATGAGCAGTTCTTC,CASSLVGLYYNEQFF
-,many,TRBJ2-2,TRBV5-1,TGCGCCAGCAGCCAAGGGTCTTCGAACACCGGGGAGCTGTTTTTT,CASSQGSSNTGELFF
TRBD1,many,TRBJ1-1,TRBV30,TGTGCCTGGAGTGTACTTGGAGGGGGCGAAGCTTTCTTT,CAWSVLGGGEAFF
-,many,TRBJ1-2,TRBV7-9,TGTGCCAGCAGCCCGATGGGGACCTTCTATGGCTACACCTTC,CASSPMGTFYGYTF
-,many,TRBJ1-5,TRBV5-6,TGTGCCAGCAGCTTTTTCAATCCTAGCAATCAGCCCCAGCATTTT,CASSFFNPSNQPQHF
-,many,TRBJ2-5,TRBV2,TGTGCCAGCACTCTCGTTGACCAAGAGACCCAGTACTTC,CASTLVDQETQYF
TRBD2,many,TRBJ2-1,TRBV11-2,TGTGCCAGCACCTCGCCGGGACTAGCGGGTTTGAATGAGCAGTTCTTC,CASTSPGLAGLNEQFF
-,many,TRBJ1-2,TRBV20-1,TGCAGTGCCAACTCCGTGGAACACAATGGCTACACCTTC,CSANSVEHNGYTF